This T cell receptor (beta chain) came from a study of type 1 and type 2 diabetes patients. Across the whole study: The whole study generated 15 million to 20 million paired-end reads.

CDR3 length equals 14 residues. Trimming removed 7 bases from V and 0 bases from J; junction bases left unmatched: 2. Germline-derived CDR1 and CDR2 are SNHLY and FYNNEI. Amplification started from genomic DNA. A primer set of 30 forward and 13 reverse primers amplified the CDR3. Using its own MiXCR run on the multiplex PCR reads, TCRdb lists one record per CDR3 protein. Of about 270,000 distinct CDR3 sequences in the sample, around 47% were seen once. General observations from the study: Some HECs seen only in T1D might also appear in more T2D or control samples.

This clonotype was detected only a few times. Its specificity is unknown. Anyone with other autoimmune disease or infection in the prior four weeks was excluded. The V call is TRBV2, the J call TRBJ2-1, with 8 bases matching TRBD2. The sequence was collected from a young man with type 2 diabetes. Sequencing was done on a sample of peripheral blood mononuclear cells (PBMCs). The CDR3 DNA follows: TGTGCCAGCACCGGACTAGCCTCCTACAATGAGCAGTTCTTC. Its translation is CASTGLASYNEQFF. Using reference TRBV2 and TRBJ2-1 for the parts outside the CDR3, the full variable domain is EPEVTQTPSHQVTQMGQEVILRCVPISNHLYFYWYRQILGQKVEFLVSFYNNEISEKSEIFDDQFSVERPDGSNFTLKIRSTKLEDSAMYFCASTGLASYNEQFFGPGTRLTVL.